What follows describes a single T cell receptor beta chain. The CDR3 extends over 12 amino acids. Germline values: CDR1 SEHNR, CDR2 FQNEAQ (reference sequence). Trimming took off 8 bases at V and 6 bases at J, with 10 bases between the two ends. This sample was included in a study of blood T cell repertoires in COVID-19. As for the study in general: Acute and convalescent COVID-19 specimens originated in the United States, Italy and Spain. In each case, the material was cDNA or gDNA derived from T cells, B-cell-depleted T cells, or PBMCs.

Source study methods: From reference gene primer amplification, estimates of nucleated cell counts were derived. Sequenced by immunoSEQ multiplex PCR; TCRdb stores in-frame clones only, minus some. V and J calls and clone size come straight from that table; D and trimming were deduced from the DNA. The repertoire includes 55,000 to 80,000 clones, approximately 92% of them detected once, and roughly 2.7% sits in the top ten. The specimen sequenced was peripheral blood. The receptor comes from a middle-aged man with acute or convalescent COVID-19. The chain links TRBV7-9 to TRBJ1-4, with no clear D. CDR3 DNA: TGTGCCAGCGGCGGTTGGGATGAAAAACTGTTTTTT. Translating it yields CASGGWDEKLFF.